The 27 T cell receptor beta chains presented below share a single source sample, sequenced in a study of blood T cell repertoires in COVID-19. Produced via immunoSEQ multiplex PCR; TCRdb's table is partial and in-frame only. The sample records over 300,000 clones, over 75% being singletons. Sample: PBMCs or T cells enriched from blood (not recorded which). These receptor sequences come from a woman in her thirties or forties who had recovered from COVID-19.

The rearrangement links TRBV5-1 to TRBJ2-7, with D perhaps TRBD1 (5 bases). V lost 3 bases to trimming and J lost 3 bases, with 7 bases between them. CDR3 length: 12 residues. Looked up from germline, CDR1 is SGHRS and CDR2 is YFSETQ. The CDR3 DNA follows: TGCGCCAGCAGCTATGACAGCTACGAGCAGTACTTC. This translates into CASSYDSYEQYF.

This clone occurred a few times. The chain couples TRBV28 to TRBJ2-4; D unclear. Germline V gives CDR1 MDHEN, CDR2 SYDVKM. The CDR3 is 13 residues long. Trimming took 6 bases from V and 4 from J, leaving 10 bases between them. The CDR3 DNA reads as TGTGCCAGCAGCCGCGACGGGAAAAACATTCAGTACTTC. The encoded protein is CASSRDGKNIQYF.

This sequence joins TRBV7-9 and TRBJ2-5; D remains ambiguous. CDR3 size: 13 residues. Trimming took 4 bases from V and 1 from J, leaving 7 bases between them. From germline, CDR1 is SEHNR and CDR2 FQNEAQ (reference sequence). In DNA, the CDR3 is TGTGCCAGCAGCTCCGAGGCCCAAGAGACCCAGTACTTC. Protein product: CASSSEAQETQYF.

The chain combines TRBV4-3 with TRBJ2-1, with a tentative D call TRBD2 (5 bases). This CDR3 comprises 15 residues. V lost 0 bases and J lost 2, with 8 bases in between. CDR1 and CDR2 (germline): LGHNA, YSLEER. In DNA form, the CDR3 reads TGCGCCAGCAGCCAAGATTCACTAGCCTACAATGAGCAGTTCTTC. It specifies CASSQDSLAYNEQFF.

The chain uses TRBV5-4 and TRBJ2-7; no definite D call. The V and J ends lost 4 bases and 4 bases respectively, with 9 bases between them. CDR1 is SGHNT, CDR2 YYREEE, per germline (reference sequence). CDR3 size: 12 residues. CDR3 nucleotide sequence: TGTGCCAGCAGCCAGGAAAAATACGAGCAGTACTTC. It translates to CASSQEKYEQYF.

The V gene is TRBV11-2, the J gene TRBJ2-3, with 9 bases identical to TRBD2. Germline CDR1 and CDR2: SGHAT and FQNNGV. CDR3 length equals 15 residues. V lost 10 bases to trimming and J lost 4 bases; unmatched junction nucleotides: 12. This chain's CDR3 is CATAQGGRGADTQYF. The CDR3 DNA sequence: TGTGCCACCGCGCAGGGCGGGAGGGGAGCAGATACGCAGTATTTT. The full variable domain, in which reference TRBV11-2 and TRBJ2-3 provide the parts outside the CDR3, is EAGVAQSPRYKIIEKRQSVAFWCNPISGHATLYWYQQILGQGPKLLIQFQNNGVVDDSQLPKDRFSAERLKGVDSTLKIQPAKLEDSAVYLCATAQGGRGADTQYFGPGTRLTVL.

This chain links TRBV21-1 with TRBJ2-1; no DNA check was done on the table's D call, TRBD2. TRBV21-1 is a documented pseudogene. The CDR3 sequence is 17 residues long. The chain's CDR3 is CASSKAVRDRSYNEQFF. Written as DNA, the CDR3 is TGTGCCAGCAGCAAAGCTGTGCGGGACCGCTCCTACAATGAGCAGTTCTTC.

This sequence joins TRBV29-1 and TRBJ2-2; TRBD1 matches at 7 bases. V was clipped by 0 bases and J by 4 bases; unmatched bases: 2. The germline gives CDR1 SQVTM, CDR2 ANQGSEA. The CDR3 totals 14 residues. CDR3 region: CSVEDGTVTGELFF. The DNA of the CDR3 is TGCAGCGTTGAAGATGGGACAGTCACCGGGGAGCTGTTTTTT.

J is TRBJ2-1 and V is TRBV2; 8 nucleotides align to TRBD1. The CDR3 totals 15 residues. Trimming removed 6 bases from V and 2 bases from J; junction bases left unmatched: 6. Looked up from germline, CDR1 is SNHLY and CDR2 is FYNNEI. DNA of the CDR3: TGTGCCAGCAGGGACAGGGTGGGACCCTACAATGAGCAGTTCTTC. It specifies CASRDRVGPYNEQFF. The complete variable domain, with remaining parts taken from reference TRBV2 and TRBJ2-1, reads EPEVTQTPSHQVTQMGQEVILRCVPISNHLYFYWYRQILGQKVEFLVSFYNNEISEKSEIFDDQFSVERPDGSNFTLKIRSTKLEDSAMYFCASRDRVGPYNEQFFGPGTRLTVL.

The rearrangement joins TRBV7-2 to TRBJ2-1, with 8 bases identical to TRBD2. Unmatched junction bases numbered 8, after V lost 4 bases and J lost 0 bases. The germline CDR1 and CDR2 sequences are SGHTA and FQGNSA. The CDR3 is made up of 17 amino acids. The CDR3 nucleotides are TGTGCCAGCAGCTCTCGACCCGGGACTAGCTCCTACAATGAGCAGTTCTTC. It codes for CASSSRPGTSSYNEQFF.

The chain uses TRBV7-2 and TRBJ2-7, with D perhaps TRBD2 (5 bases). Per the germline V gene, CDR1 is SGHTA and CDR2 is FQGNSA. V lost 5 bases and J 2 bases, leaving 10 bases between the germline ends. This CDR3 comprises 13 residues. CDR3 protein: CASSHGVPYEQYF. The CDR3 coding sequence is TGTGCCAGCAGCCACGGGGTCCCCTACGAGCAGTACTTC.

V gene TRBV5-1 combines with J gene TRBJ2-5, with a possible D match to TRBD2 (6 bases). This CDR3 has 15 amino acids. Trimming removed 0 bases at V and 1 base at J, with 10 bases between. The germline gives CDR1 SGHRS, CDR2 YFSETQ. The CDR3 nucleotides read TGCGCCAGCAGCTTGGCCGGAGGGTTCCAAGAGACCCAGTACTTC. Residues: CASSLAGGFQETQYF.

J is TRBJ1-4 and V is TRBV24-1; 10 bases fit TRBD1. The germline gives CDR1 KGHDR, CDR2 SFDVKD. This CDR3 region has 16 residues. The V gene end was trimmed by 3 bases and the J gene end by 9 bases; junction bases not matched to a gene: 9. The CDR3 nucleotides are TGTGCCACCAGTGATCTTCCCGGGACAGGGGATAAAAAACTGTTTTTT. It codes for CATSDLPGTGDKKLFF.

The CDR3 loop is CASSIDQGGPTIYF. Written as DNA, the CDR3 is TGTGCCAGTAGTATAGATCAGGGAGGGCCAACCATATACTTC. This chain links TRBV19 with TRBJ2-7; 7 bases align to TRBD2. This CDR3 is built from 14 residues. Germline CDR1 is LNHDA and CDR2 is SQIVND (reference sequence). After removal of 0 bases from V and 13 bases from J, the junction contained 12 bases not matched to a gene.

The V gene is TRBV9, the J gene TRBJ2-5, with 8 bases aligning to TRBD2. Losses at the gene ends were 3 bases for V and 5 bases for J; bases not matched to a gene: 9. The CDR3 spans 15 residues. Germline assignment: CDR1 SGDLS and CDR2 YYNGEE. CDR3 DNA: TGTGCCAGCAGCGAGCTGACTAGCGATAGTGAGACCCAGTACTTC. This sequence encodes CASSELTSDSETQYF.

The CDR3 DNA reads as TGTGCCAGTAGTCCCGGGACAGGGGGCTTTAGTGAGCAGTTCTTC. It encodes CASSPGTGGFSEQFF. The chain is built from TRBV19 and TRBJ2-1; 12 nucleotides line up with TRBD1. The CDR3 contains 15 residues. CDR1 is LNHDA, CDR2 SQIVND, per germline (reference sequence). The trim removed 5 bases at V and 9 bases at J, leaving 8 bases unmatched.

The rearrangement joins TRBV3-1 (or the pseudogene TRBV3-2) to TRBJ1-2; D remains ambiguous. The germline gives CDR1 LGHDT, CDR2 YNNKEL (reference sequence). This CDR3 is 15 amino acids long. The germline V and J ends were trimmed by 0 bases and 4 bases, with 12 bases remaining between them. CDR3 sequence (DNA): TGTGCCAGCAGCCAAGAAAAAGGAGCGATCTATGGCTACACCTTC. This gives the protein CASSQEKGAIYGYTF.

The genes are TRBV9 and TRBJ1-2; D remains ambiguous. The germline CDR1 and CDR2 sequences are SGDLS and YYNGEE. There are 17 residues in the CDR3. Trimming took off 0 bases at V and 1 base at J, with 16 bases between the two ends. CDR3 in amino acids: CASSVGPLGSFNYGYTF. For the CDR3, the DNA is TGTGCCAGCAGCGTAGGACCCCTGGGCAGCTTTAACTATGGCTACACCTTC.

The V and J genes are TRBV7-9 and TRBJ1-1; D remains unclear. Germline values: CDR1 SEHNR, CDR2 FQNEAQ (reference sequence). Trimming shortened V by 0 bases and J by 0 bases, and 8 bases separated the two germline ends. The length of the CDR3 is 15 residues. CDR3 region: CASSLARNLNTEAFF. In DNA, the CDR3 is TGTGCCAGCAGCTTAGCCAGAAACCTGAACACTGAAGCTTTCTTT.

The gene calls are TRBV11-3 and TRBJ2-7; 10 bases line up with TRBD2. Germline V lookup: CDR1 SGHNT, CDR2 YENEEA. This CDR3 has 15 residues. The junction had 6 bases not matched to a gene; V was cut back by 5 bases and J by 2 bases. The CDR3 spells CASSVLSGRTYEQYF. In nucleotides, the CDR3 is TGTGCCAGCAGCGTCCTTAGCGGGAGGACCTACGAGCAGTACTTC.

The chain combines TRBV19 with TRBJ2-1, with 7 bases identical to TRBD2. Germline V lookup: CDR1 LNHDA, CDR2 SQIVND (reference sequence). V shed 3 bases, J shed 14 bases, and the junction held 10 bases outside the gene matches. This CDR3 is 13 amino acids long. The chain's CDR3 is CASSILAAEGKFF. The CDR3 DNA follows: TGTGCCAGTAGTATCCTAGCGGCGGAGGGGAAGTTCTTC.

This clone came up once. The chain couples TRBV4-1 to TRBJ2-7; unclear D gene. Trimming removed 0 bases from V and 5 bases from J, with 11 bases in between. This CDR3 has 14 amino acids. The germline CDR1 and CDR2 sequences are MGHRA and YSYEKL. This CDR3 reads CASSQDLIPNEQYF. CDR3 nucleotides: TGCGCCAGCAGCCAAGATCTAATTCCGAACGAGCAGTACTTC.

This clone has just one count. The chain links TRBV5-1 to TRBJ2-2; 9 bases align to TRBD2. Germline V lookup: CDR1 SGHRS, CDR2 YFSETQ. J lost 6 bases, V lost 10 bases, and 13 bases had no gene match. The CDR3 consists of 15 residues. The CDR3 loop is CAAPSGAPRPGELFF. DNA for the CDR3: TGCGCCGCGCCTAGCGGGGCCCCCAGACCCGGGGAGCTGTTTTTT. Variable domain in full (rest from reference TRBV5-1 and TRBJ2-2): KAGVTQTPRYLIKTRGQQVTLSCSPISGHRSVSWYQQTPGQGLQFLFEYFSETQRNKGNFPGRFSGRQFSNSRSEMNVSTLELGDSALYLCAAPSGAPRPGELFFGEGSRLTVL.

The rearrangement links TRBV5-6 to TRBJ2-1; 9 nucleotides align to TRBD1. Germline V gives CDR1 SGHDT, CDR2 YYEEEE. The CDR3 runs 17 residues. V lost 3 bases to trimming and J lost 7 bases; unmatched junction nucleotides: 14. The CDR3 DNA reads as TGTGCCAGCAGCTCCGTGTACCGGGACAGGGTGGGAAATGAGCAGTTCTTC. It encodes CASSSVYRDRVGNEQFF.

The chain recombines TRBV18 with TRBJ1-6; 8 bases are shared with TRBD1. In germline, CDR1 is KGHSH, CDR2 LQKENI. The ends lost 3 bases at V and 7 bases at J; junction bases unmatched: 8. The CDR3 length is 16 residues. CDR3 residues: CASSPFTGTGNSPLHF. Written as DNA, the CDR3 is TGTGCCAGCTCACCCTTCACCGGGACAGGCAATTCACCCCTCCACTTT.

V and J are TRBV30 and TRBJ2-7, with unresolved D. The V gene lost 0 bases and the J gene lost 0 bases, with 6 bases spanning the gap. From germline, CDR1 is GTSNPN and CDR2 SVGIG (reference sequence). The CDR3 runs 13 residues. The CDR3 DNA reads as TGTGCCTGGAGTGTAAGTAGCTCCTACGAGCAGTACTTC. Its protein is CAWSVSSSYEQYF.

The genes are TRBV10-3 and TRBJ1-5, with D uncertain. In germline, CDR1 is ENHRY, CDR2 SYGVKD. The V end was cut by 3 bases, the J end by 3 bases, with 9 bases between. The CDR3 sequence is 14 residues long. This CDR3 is CAISERALNQPQHF. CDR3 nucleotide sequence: TGTGCCATCAGTGAACGAGCTCTCAATCAGCCCCAGCATTTT.